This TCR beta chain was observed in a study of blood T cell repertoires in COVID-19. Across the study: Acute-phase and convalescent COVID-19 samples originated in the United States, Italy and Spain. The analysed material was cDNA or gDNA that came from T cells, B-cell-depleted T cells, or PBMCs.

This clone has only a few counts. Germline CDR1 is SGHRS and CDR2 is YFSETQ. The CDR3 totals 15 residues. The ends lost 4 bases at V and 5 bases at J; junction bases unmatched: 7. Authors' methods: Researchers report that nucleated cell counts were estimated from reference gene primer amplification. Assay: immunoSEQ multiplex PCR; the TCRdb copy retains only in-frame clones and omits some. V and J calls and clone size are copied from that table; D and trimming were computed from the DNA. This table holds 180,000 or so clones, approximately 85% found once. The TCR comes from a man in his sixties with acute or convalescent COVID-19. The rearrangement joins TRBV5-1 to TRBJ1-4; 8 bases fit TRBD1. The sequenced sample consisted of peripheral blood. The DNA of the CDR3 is TGCGCCAGCAGCAACGGACAGGGACGGAATGAAAAACTGTTTTTT. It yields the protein CASSNGQGRNEKLFF.